This TCR beta chain was documented in a study of T cells after yellow fever vaccination. There are a few counts of this clonotype. Its antigen remains unknown. TCRdb passed the 5' RACE reads through MiXCR, listing each CDR3 protein once. The table has fewer than 350,000 distinct CDR3 sequences, 3.5% to 5% seen once. In germline, CDR1 is SGHRS, CDR2 YFSETQ. This CDR3 has 13 residues. V dropped 7 bases and J dropped 4 bases, with 13 bases sitting between them. The study, taken as a whole, reports: There was a small share of clonotypes that showed up in both the CD4 and CD8 compartments. The booster saw the reappearance of most primary-vaccination clones (nearly 98% CD4, roughly 87% CD8).

The V gene is TRBV5-1, the J gene TRBJ2-3; no reliable D call. This sample comprised PBMCs, obtained 15 days after the yellow fever booster vaccination. The TCR comes from a man aged 18-30 years who received the YFV17D yellow fever vaccine. CDR3 sequence: CASSTAASDTQYF. CDR3 sequence (DNA): TGCGCCAGCTCGACCGCAGCCTCAGATACGCAGTATTTT.